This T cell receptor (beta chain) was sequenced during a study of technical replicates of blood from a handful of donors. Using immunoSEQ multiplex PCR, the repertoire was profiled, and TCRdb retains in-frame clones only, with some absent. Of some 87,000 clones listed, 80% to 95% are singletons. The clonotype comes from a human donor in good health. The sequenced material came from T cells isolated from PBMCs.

CDR3 in DNA: TGTGCCAGCAGCTATCATCAACTGACCCAGCATTTT. Translated: CASSYHQLTQHF. The chain is built from TRBV28 and TRBJ1-5, with D hard to call. This CDR3 spans 12 amino acids. Germline CDR1 and CDR2: MDHEN and SYDVKM. Trimming removed 6 bases from V and 11 bases from J, with 14 bases in between.